The T cell receptor beta chain described here comes from a study of blood T cell repertoires in COVID-19. The CDR3 runs 15 residues. Trimming pared 6 bases from V and 1 base from J, leaving 13 bases between. The germline V gene has CDR1 SNHLY and CDR2 FYNNEI. TCRdb keeps only in-frame clones here, not all; method: immunoSEQ multiplex PCR. Here the sample spans tens of thousands of clones, approximately 80% being singletons. The receptor comes from a man aged 80 or over with COVID-19, enrolled during active disease. The sample taken for sequencing was peripheral blood. V usage is TRBV2 and J usage is TRBJ1-5; possibly TRBD1 for D (6 bases). The CDR3 sequence: CASSPLRGSNQPQHF. The CDR3 DNA is TGTGCCAGCAGCCCATTAAGGGGGAGCAATCAGCCCCAGCATTTT.